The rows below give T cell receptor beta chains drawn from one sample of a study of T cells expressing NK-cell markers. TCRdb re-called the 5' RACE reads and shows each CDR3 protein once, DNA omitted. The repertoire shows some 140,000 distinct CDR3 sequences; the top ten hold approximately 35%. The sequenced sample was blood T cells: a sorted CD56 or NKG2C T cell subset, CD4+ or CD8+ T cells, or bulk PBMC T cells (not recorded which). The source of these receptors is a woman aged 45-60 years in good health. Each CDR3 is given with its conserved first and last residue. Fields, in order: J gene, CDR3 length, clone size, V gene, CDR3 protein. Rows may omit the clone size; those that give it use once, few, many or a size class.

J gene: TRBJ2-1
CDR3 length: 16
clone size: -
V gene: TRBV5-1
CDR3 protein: CASSFGPPPLRGEQFF

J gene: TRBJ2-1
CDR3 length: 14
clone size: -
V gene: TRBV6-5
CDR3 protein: CASSLQGEANEQFF

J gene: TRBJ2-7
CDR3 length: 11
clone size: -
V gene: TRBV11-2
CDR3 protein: CASNMAHEQYF

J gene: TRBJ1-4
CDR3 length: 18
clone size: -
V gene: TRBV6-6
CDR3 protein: CASSYSSSSGGSGEKLFF

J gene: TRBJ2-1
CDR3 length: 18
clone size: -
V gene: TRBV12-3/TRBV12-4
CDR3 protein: CASSFSLAEIEPYNEQFF

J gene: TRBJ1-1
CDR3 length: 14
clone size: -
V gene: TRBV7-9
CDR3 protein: CASSAVGPNTEAFF

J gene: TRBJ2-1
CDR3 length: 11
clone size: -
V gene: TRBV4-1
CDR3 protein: CASSGSNEQFF

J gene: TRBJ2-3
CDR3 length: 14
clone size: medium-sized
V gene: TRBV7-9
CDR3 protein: CASSLNDTPDTQYF

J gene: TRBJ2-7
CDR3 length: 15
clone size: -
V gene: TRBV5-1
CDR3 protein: CASSLGGSGAVEQYF

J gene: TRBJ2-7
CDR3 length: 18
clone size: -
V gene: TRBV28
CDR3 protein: CASSFREQGLRRAYEQYF

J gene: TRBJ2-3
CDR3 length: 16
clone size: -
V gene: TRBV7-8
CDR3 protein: CASSSREVKYTDTQYF

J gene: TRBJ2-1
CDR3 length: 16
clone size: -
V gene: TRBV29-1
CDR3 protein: CSVVPAGSRAYNEQFF

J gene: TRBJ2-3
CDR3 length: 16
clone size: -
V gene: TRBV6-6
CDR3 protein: CASRPQTSGAGDTQYF

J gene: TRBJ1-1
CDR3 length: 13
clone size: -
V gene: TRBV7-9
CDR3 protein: CASSTSGDTEAFF

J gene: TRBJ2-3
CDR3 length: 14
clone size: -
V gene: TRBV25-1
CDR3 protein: CASREAGFTDTQYF

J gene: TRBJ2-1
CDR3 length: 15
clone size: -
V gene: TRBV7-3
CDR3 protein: CASSLWGQGADEQFF

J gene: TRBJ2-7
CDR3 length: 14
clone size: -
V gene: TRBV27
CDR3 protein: CASRPRTGWGEQYF